This T cell receptor beta chain comes out of a study of shared clonotypes between healthy human individuals. This CDR3 has 17 residues. Losses at the gene ends were 7 bases for V and 2 bases for J; bases not matched to a gene: 13. The germline V gene has CDR1 SGHRS and CDR2 YFSETQ. Authors' data handling: ImmunoSEQ only sent back junction sequences with no quality scores, so filtering was done differently. Sequencing used immunoSEQ multiplex PCR; TCRdb keeps in-frame clones, though not all of them. That table is the source of V, J and clone size, and D and trimming were worked out from the DNA. The repertoire includes nearly 1,000,000 clones, over 60% of them detected once, and approximately 1.5% sits in the top ten.

Sequenced sample: memory CD4+ T cells sorted from blood. Stated subset: CD45RA-negative fraction. The receptor was derived from a man aged 18 to 30 in good health. The chain uses TRBV5-1 and TRBJ1-4; 8 bases are a match to TRBD1. CDR3 residues: CASRGGQELGTNEKLFF. In nucleotides, the CDR3 is TGCGCCAGCCGCGGGGGACAGGAATTAGGGACTAATGAAAAACTGTTTTTT.